Only a few counts were recorded for the clone carrying this T cell receptor beta chain. Its specificity is unknown. This sample is part of a study of T cells in narcolepsy. General study results and limits: Same-patient CSF and blood CD4+ T cell clonotypes included HCRT-specific and TRIB2-specific autoreactive ones.

Produced via immunoSEQ multiplex PCR; TCRdb's table is partial and in-frame only. Among 25,000 to 35,000 clones, 78% were seen once, and the ten largest hold 1.2%. This CDR3 is built from 15 residues. V was pared by 7 bases and J by 2 bases, with 15 bases between. Germline V CDR1 and CDR2: SNHLY, FYNNEI. Sequenced input: CD45RA- memory CD4+ T cells from PBMCs. The sequence came from a human donor with narcolepsy. V gene TRBV2 combines with J gene TRBJ1-5; D is unresolved. CDR3 in DNA: TGTGCCAGCACCACACAGAGATCAGGCAATCAGCCCCAGCATTTT. Translation: CASTTQRSGNQPQHF. Supplemented by reference TRBV2 and TRBJ1-5, the full variable domain reads EPEVTQTPSHQVTQMGQEVILRCVPISNHLYFYWYRQILGQKVEFLVSFYNNEISEKSEIFDDQFSVERPDGSNFTLKIRSTKLEDSAMYFCASTTQRSGNQPQHFGDGTRLSIL.